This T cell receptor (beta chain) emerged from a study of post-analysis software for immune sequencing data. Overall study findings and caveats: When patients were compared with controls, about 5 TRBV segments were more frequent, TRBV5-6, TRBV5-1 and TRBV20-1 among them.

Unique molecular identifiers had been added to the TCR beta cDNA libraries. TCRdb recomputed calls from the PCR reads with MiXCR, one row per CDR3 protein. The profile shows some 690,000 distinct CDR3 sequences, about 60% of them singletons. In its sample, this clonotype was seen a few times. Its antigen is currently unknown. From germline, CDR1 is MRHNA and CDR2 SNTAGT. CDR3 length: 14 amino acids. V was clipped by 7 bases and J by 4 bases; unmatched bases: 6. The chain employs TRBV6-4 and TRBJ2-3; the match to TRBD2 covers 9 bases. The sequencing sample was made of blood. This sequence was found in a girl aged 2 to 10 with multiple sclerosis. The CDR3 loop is CASKSSGMADTQYF. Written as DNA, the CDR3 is TGTGCCAGCAAATCTAGCGGGATGGCAGATACGCAGTATTTT.